A single sample is the source of the 31 T cell receptor beta chains below, sequenced in a study of a mutant IDH1 vaccine in newly diagnosed glioma. TCRdb keeps only in-frame clones here, not all; method: immunoSEQ multiplex PCR. The sample shows 84,000 or so clones, roughly four fifths of them seen only once. Their cognate antigens are unknown. Documented time point: week 47, end of study. In every dose of vaccine, 300 ug of mutant IDH1 20-mer peptide was given alongside topical imiquimod. This sample comprised PBMCs, obtained from a glioma patient whose treatment included an IDH1 peptide vaccine. These receptors all come from a man between 35 and 55 years old with glioma.

About this clone itself: The junction shows a germline mismatch at one end, possibly a read error. The chain carries TRBV7-7 and TRBJ2-2; D remains ambiguous. The CDR3 is 14 residues long. Germline V gives CDR1 SSHAT, CDR2 FNYEAQ (reference sequence). The CDR3 reads CASSLARNHGELFF. The CDR3, as DNA: TGTGCTAGCAGCTTAGCCAGAAACCACGGGGAGCTGTTTTTT. Full variable domain (outside the CDR3, taken from reference TRBV7-7 and TRBJ2-2): GAGVSQSPRYKVTKRGQDVTLRCDPISSHATLYWYQQALGQGPEFLTYFNYEAQPDKSGLPSDRFSAERPEGSISTLTIQRTEQRDSAMYRCASSLARNHGELFFGEGSRLTVL.

The gene calls are TRBV11-2 and TRBJ2-7; 7 bases align to TRBD2. Trimming cost V 0 bases and J 7 bases; bases outside gene matches: 9. There are 15 residues in the CDR3. The germline CDR1 and CDR2 sequences are SGHAT and FQNNGV. The CDR3 reads CASSLDLRTSGEQYF. CDR3 DNA sequence: TGTGCCAGCAGCTTAGATCTGAGGACTAGTGGGGAGCAGTACTTC. Variable domain in full (rest from reference TRBV11-2 and TRBJ2-7): EAGVAQSPRYKIIEKRQSVAFWCNPISGHATLYWYQQILGQGPKLLIQFQNNGVVDDSQLPKDRFSAERLKGVDSTLKIQPAKLEDSAVYLCASSLDLRTSGEQYFGPGTRLTVT.

V and J are TRBV30 and TRBJ2-5; 10 bases fit TRBD2. The J call may be mistaken, given a closer DNA end match to TRBJ2-7. The CDR3 has 15 amino acids. CDR1 is GTSNPN, CDR2 SVGIG, per germline (reference sequence). The CDR3 sequence: CAWTPAGTSVYEQYF. The CDR3 DNA is TGTGCCTGGACTCCCGCCGGGACTAGCGTTTACGAGCAGTACTTC.

As regards this clone: This CDR3 is also generated by other DNA sequences in the sample. CDR3 sequence: CASSLAGGYEQYF. The CDR3 nucleotides are TGTGCCAGCAGCTTAGCGGGAGGGTACGAGCAGTACTTC. The chain links TRBV7-9 to TRBJ2-7; 7 nucleotides align to TRBD2. This CDR3 contains 13 residues. V dropped 0 bases and J dropped 4; count of bases not matched to a gene: 0. Germline V gene lookup returns CDR1 SEHNR and CDR2 FQNEAQ (reference sequence).

This clone was counted between two and nine times. The gene calls are TRBV7-9 and TRBJ1-4; tentative D call: TRBD1 (5 bases). Between the trimmed V and J ends, which lost 5 bases and 8 bases, there was a span of 18 bases. Germline CDR1 and CDR2: SEHNR and FQNEAQ (reference sequence). The CDR3 runs to 15 residues. The DNA for the CDR3 is TGTGCCAGCAGCCCGACGACAAGGGGTGGCGAAAAACTGTTTTTT. Translated: CASSPTTRGGEKLFF.

The count of this clone is one. The chain combines TRBV4-3 with TRBJ2-4, with D tentatively TRBD1 or TRBD2 (5 bases each). The V and J ends lost 4 bases and 5 bases respectively, with 12 bases between them. Germline CDR1 is LGHNA and CDR2 is YSLEER. There are 14 residues in the CDR3. In nucleotides, the CDR3 is TGCGCCAGCAGCCCTACCGGGACGGAAAACATTCAGTACTTC. It translates to CASSPTGTENIQYF.

Points on this clone: Because it lacks the conserved phenylalanine or tryptophan at the end, this CDR3 is likely a read error. It is unclear where the CDR3 begins or ends on the DNA, so no DNA is shown, and the CDR3 is as TCRdb lists it. Here the CDR3 reads CASSFGFEG. The chain combines TRBV28 with TRBJ2-6. Germline-derived CDR1 and CDR2 are MDHEN and SYDVKM. The CDR3 is 9 residues long, ends included.

This CDR3 reads CASSQVEGATYEQYF. For the CDR3, the DNA is TGCGCCAGCAGCCAAGTTGAGGGGGCTACCTACGAGCAGTACTTC. J is TRBJ2-7 and V is TRBV4-1, with 7 bases lining up with TRBD1. The CDR3 extends over 15 amino acids. Looked up from germline, CDR1 is MGHRA and CDR2 is YSYEKL. Trimming cost V 1 base and J 2 bases; bases outside gene matches: 5.

The V and J genes are TRBV21-1 and TRBJ2-7; the D call of TRBD1 is as the table states it, not checked on the DNA. TRBV21-1 is designated a pseudogene. CDR3 length: 17 amino acids. The CDR3 here is CASSKNIALQQTYEQYF. The DNA of the CDR3 is TGTGCCAGCAGCAAGAACATCGCCTTACAACAAACCTACGAGCAGTACTTC.

The chain uses TRBV2 and TRBJ2-1; TRBD2 agrees at 14 bases. Trimming removed 4 bases from V and 8 bases from J; junction bases left unmatched: 4. This CDR3 has 15 amino acids. CDR1 is SNHLY, CDR2 FYNNEI, per germline. The CDR3 sequence is CASSGLAGGADEQFF. The CDR3 DNA sequence: TGTGCCAGCAGTGGACTAGCGGGGGGGGCGGATGAGCAGTTCTTC.

This clone was detected only once. The chain recombines TRBV19 with TRBJ2-1; 10 bases match TRBD2. The CDR3 runs to 17 residues. The V gene's germline CDR1 is LNHDA and CDR2 SQIVND (reference sequence). The ends lost 5 bases at V and 5 bases at J; junction bases unmatched: 12. This chain's CDR3 is CASSLNHLAGDHNEQFF. Here the CDR3 DNA reads TGTGCCAGTAGTCTAAATCACCTAGCGGGGGACCACAATGAGCAGTTCTTC.

The chain couples TRBV6-5 to TRBJ2-7, with TRBD1 matching over 9 bases. Losses at the gene ends were 6 bases for V and 6 bases for J; bases not matched to a gene: 9. CDR1 is MNHEY, CDR2 SVGAGI, per germline. CDR3 length: 14 amino acids. CDR3 DNA sequence: TGTGCCAGCAGCGGGACAGGGTATGTTTCCGAGCAGTACTTC. This codes for CASSGTGYVSEQYF.

The gene calls are TRBV19 and TRBJ1-2; a possible D gene is TRBD1 (5 bases). CDR3 size: 11 residues. V lost 3 bases and J 14 bases, leaving 13 bases between the germline ends. Germline-derived CDR1 and CDR2 are LNHDA and SQIVND (reference sequence). The CDR3 DNA follows: TGTGCCAGTAGTATGAGGGGCCCGCAGACCTTC. Translated, it gives CASSMRGPQTF.

The chain links TRBV2 to TRBJ1-2; D unresolved. Deletions cut 5 bases from V and 8 bases from J, with 15 bases between. The V gene's germline CDR1 is SNHLY and CDR2 FYNNEI. The CDR3 length is 13 residues. CDR3 in amino acids: CASSPYGGLGYTF. The CDR3 nucleotides are TGTGCCAGCAGTCCGTATGGTGGTCTGGGCTACACCTTC.

The table lists this clone with a count of one. The rearrangement joins TRBV5-1 to TRBJ2-6; D is undetermined. In germline, CDR1 is SGHRS, CDR2 YFSETQ. Trimming left V 3 bases short and J 0 bases short, with 10 bases between. The CDR3 contains 16 residues. CDR3 DNA: TGCGCCAGCAGCTCACGGGCCGACTCTGGGGCCAACGTCCTGACTTTC. This sequence encodes CASSSRADSGANVLTF.

The chain has TRBV15 and TRBJ2-3; 8 nucleotides match TRBD1. Germline trimming cut 0 bases from V and 8 bases from J; bases unmatched to any gene: 10. CDR1 and CDR2 (germline): LNHNV, YYDKDF (reference sequence). This CDR3 has 16 amino acids. The CDR3 loop is CATSRERPGGKGTQYF. The CDR3 DNA follows: TGTGCCACCAGCAGAGAGCGGCCAGGGGGCAAGGGTACGCAGTATTTT.

This sequence joins TRBV19 and TRBJ1-5; D gene unclear. CDR3 length: 12 residues. Germline V CDR1 and CDR2: LNHDA, SQIVND (reference sequence). The V end was cut by 1 base, the J end by 4 bases, with 2 bases between. The chain's CDR3 is CASSIGNQPQHF. CDR3 nucleotide sequence: TGTGCCAGTAGTATAGGGAATCAGCCCCAGCATTTT.

The genes are TRBV7-2 and TRBJ2-6, with D tentatively TRBD1 (5 bases). Trimming shortened V by 6 bases and J by 4 bases, and 7 bases separated the two germline ends. The CDR3 runs 13 residues. Germline CDR1 reads SGHTA; CDR2 reads FQGNSA. Written as DNA, the CDR3 is TGTGCCAGCAGAGGGGTGGGGGCCAACGTCCTGACTTTC. It is translated as CASRGVGANVLTF.

This rearrangement joins TRBV7-3 to TRBJ2-1; D uncertain. CDR3 length: 14 residues. CDR1 is SGHTA and CDR2 is FQGTGA in the germline V gene. The V end was cut by 0 bases, the J end by 7 bases, with 10 bases between. For the CDR3, the DNA is TGTGCCAGCAGCTTAACGCTTTCACGAAATGAGCAGTTCTTC. Protein: CASSLTLSRNEQFF.

The genes are TRBV7-6 and TRBJ2-1, with TRBD2 identical over 11 bases. The V gene end was trimmed by 2 bases and the J gene end by 7 bases; junction bases not matched to a gene: 7. Germline CDR1 is SGHVS and CDR2 is FNYEAQ. The CDR3 sequence is 16 residues long. The CDR3 sequence: CASSLRVLAGANEQFF. CDR3 nucleotide sequence: TGTGCCAGCAGCTTAAGGGTACTAGCGGGGGCGAATGAGCAGTTCTTC. The full variable domain, with the rest looked up from reference TRBV7-6 and TRBJ2-1, is GAGVSQSPRYKVTKRGQDVALRCDPISGHVSLYWYRQALGQGPEFLTYFNYEAQQDKSGLPNDRFSAERPEGSISTLTIQRTEQRDSAMYRCASSLRVLAGANEQFFGPGTRLTVL.

This rearrangement joins TRBV7-2 to TRBJ2-4; D unresolved. V was cut by 1 base and J by 6 bases, with 13 bases left in between. Germline V lookup: CDR1 SGHTA, CDR2 FQGNSA. This CDR3 is 15 amino acids long. The CDR3 protein is CASSLGGISGNIQYF. The DNA for the CDR3 is TGTGCCAGCAGCTTAGGGGGAATTTCGGGAAACATTCAGTACTTC.

V usage is TRBV18 and J usage is TRBJ2-2, with D maybe TRBD1 (6 bases). Trimming shortened V by 1 base and J by 3 bases, and 12 bases separated the two germline ends. This CDR3 has 16 amino acids. Per the germline V gene, CDR1 is KGHSH and CDR2 is LQKENI. The CDR3 loop is CASSPQGVVDTGELFF. CDR3 bases: TGTGCCAGCTCACCACAGGGGGTTGTGGACACCGGGGAGCTGTTTTTT.

The chain links TRBV2 to TRBJ1-2; a possible D gene is TRBD1 (5 bases). V was clipped by 3 bases and J by 4 bases, with 12 bases between them. CDR1 and CDR2 from the germline V gene are SNHLY and FYNNEI. The CDR3 spans 14 residues. Written as DNA, the CDR3 is TGTGCCAGCAGTGAGGGGCAGAGGGGCTATGGCTACACCTTC. Residues: CASSEGQRGYGYTF.

The chain combines TRBV7-2 with TRBJ1-2, with a tentative D call TRBD1 (6 bases). V was pared by 6 bases and J by 5 bases, with 25 bases between. CDR1 SGHTA and CDR2 FQGNSA come from the germline V gene. The CDR3 runs 17 residues. The CDR3 spells CASSATETPYTGYGYTF. In DNA, the CDR3 is TGTGCCAGCAGTGCCACGGAGACACCGTATACAGGGTATGGCTACACCTTC.

The chain combines TRBV19 with TRBJ1-1, with D uncertain. CDR3 length: 14 residues. The germline V gene has CDR1 LNHDA and CDR2 SQIVND (reference sequence). V gave up 6 bases and J gave up 3 bases, with 14 bases separating them. CDR3 protein: CASSTGPQDTEAFF. Written as DNA, the CDR3 is TGTGCCAGTAGCACCGGGCCCCAGGACACTGAAGCTTTCTTT. The full variable domain, rest sourced from reference TRBV19 and TRBJ1-1, is DGGITQSPKYLFRKEGQNVTLSCEQNLNHDAMYWYRQDPGQGLRLIYYSQIVNDFQKGDIAEGYSVSREKKESFPLTVTSAQKNPTAFYLCASSTGPQDTEAFFGQGTRLTVV.

The chain recombines TRBV7-9 with TRBJ2-1; D is perhaps TRBD1 (6 bases). This CDR3 is 16 amino acids long. CDR1 SEHNR and CDR2 FQNEAQ come from the germline V gene (reference sequence). V was cut by 5 bases and J by 6 bases, with 20 bases left in between. CDR3: CASSTSDRGFGNEQFF. CDR3 in DNA: TGTGCCAGCAGCACTTCGGACAGAGGGTTCGGCAATGAGCAGTTCTTC.

This clone was seen just once. This chain joins TRBV5-4 and TRBJ2-5; D possibly uses TRBD1 or TRBD2 (6 bases each). Germline V gene sequence: CDR1 SGHNT, CDR2 YYREEE (reference sequence). This CDR3 comprises 16 residues. Trimming shortened V by 3 bases and J by 1 base, and 16 bases separated the two germline ends. In DNA, the CDR3 is TGTGCCAGCAGCTGGGGCTCGGGGGCCCTCCAAGAGACCCAGTACTTC. This sequence encodes CASSWGSGALQETQYF.

V gene TRBV5-1 combines with J gene TRBJ1-6; maybe TRBD1 (6 bases). The CDR3 consists of 15 residues. Trimming cost V 0 bases and J 4 bases, with 8 bases left between them. Looked up from germline, CDR1 is SGHRS and CDR2 is YFSETQ. The CDR3 DNA sequence: TGCGCCAGCAGCTTGGTAGGACAGTATAATTCACCCCTCCACTTT. Translation: CASSLVGQYNSPLHF.

The chain has TRBV19 and TRBJ2-1; D is unclear. The CDR3 length is 12 residues. Germline CDR1 LNHDA, CDR2 SQIVND (reference sequence). Trimming removed 4 bases from V and 5 bases from J, with 6 bases in between. This CDR3 is CASSSGDNEQFF. For the CDR3, the DNA is TGTGCCAGTAGTAGCGGAGACAATGAGCAGTTCTTC.

J is TRBJ2-6 and V is TRBV6-6; D remains ambiguous. The CDR3 runs 14 residues. Per the germline V gene, CDR1 is MNHNY and CDR2 is SVGAGI (reference sequence). Between the trimmed V and J ends, which lost 5 bases and 0 bases, there was a span of 5 bases. CDR3 loop: CASSAHSGANVLTF. The CDR3 DNA reads TGTGCCAGCAGTGCCCACTCTGGGGCCAACGTCCTGACTTTC.

In DNA, the CDR3 is TGTGCCATCAGTGAGTCGGGGGGCACAGATACGCAGTATTTT. Amino acids: CAISESGGTDTQYF. The chain carries TRBV10-3 and TRBJ2-3; D could derive from TRBD1 or TRBD2 (5 bases each). The CDR3 totals 14 residues. V was pared by 0 bases and J by 1 base, with 5 bases between. In germline, CDR1 is ENHRY, CDR2 SYGVKD.